This entry lists 32 T cell receptor beta chains sequenced from one sample in a study of blood T cell repertoires in COVID-19. Clones were read by immunoSEQ multiplex PCR, and TCRdb kept only the in-frame ones, dropping some. The sample carries 36,000 or so clones, 90% recorded once. The sample was peripheral blood. The receptors were sampled from a human donor in a cohort sampled during active COVID-19.

The V gene is TRBV5-5, the J gene TRBJ1-1, with a weak D call TRBD1 (6 bases). V lost 3 bases and J 7 bases, leaving 19 bases between the germline ends. Germline CDR1 reads SGHKS; CDR2 reads YYEKEE (reference sequence). The CDR3 length is 15 residues. In DNA form, the CDR3 reads TGTGCCAGCAGCTGGGCGGGGGGCTTAGAGAGTGAAGCTTTCTTT. Translation gives CASSWAGGLESEAFF.

This rearrangement joins TRBV5-6 to TRBJ1-4, with 9 bases lining up with TRBD1. The germline CDR1 and CDR2 sequences are SGHDT and YYEEEE. The CDR3 consists of 18 residues. With V trimmed by 0 bases and J by 8 bases, 14 bases remained unmatched. The CDR3 DNA reads TGTGCCAGCAGCTTGGGGACCGGGAACAGGGGGCGTAGGGAAAAACTGTTTTTT. It translates to CASSLGTGNRGRREKLFF.

This chain links TRBV4-3 with TRBJ2-3; 11 bases map to TRBD2. Per the germline V gene, CDR1 is LGHNA and CDR2 is YSLEER. CDR3 length: 16 amino acids. J was trimmed by 3 bases and V by 0 bases; bases with no gene match: 2. Here the CDR3 reads CASSQETSGRTDTQYF. As DNA, the CDR3 is TGCGCCAGCAGCCAAGAAACTAGCGGGAGAACAGATACGCAGTATTTT.

This chain links TRBV7-9 with TRBJ2-3, with D maybe TRBD2 (5 bases). Trimming stripped 7 bases from V and 3 bases from J, with 11 bases between. The germline CDR1 and CDR2 sequences are SEHNR and FQNEAQ (reference sequence). This CDR3 spans 13 amino acids. Written as DNA, the CDR3 is TGTGCCAGCACCCCCCGGGGTACAGATACGCAGTATTTT. Amino acid sequence: CASTPRGTDTQYF.

The chain recombines TRBV27 with TRBJ2-7, with D perhaps matching TRBD1 (5 bases). V shed 4 bases and J shed 6 bases, with 16 bases lying between them. The CDR3 runs to 14 residues. From germline, CDR1 is MNHEY and CDR2 SMNVEV (reference sequence). The chain's CDR3 is CASSSRQGSGEQYF. In DNA, the CDR3 is TGTGCCAGCAGTTCAAGGCAGGGCTCTGGCGAGCAGTACTTC.

This chain connects TRBV19 to TRBJ1-6, with 7 bases that match TRBD1. The CDR3 runs 14 residues. Trimming removed 10 bases from V and 3 bases from J; junction bases left unmatched: 6. Per germline, CDR1 LNHDA and CDR2 SQIVND (reference sequence). CDR3 coding DNA: TGTGCCACCCGACAGGGCCTCTATAATTCACCCCTCCACTTT. Its protein product is CATRQGLYNSPLHF.

This chain joins TRBV5-1 and TRBJ1-2; no clear D gene. The V gene lost 0 bases and the J gene lost 2 bases, with 5 bases spanning the gap. The CDR3 consists of 13 residues. Germline loops: CDR1 SGHRS, CDR2 YFSETQ. The CDR3 spells CASSLDKNYGYTF. CDR3 sequence (DNA): TGCGCCAGCAGCTTGGACAAGAACTATGGCTACACCTTC.

The J gene is TRBJ1-4, the V gene TRBV3-1 (or the pseudogene TRBV3-2); D possibly corresponds to TRBD1 (6 bases). Germline CDR1 is LGHDT and CDR2 is YNNKEL (reference sequence). The CDR3 runs 14 residues. V was trimmed by 2 bases and J by 8 bases, leaving 12 bases between them. The CDR3 region has the DNA TGTGCCAGCAGCCAACGGACAGCGGGGGAAAAACTGTTTTTT. As protein: CASSQRTAGEKLFF.

The genes are TRBV7-9 and TRBJ2-3; D may be TRBD2 (7 bases). V was trimmed by 5 bases and J by 2 bases, leaving 17 bases between them. The CDR3 spans 16 residues. Germline V lookup: CDR1 SEHNR, CDR2 FQNEAQ (reference sequence). The CDR3 loop is CASSPSGRGSTDTQYF. As DNA, the CDR3 is TGTGCCAGCAGCCCCTCAGGGAGGGGGTCCACAGATACGCAGTATTTT.

V is TRBV10-2 and J is TRBJ2-5; no definite D call. In germline, CDR1 is WSHSY, CDR2 SAAADI. CDR3 length equals 13 residues. Trimming pared 5 bases from V and 2 bases from J, leaving 9 bases between. The CDR3 coding sequence is TGCGCCAGCAGTCGGTCCCGACAAGAGACCCAGTACTTC. The encoded protein is CASSRSRQETQYF.

The CDR3 region is CASSLTSRNTDTQYF. The CDR3 DNA follows: TGCGCCAGCAGCTTGACTAGCCGGAACACAGATACGCAGTATTTT. This sequence joins TRBV5-1 and TRBJ2-3; D may be TRBD2 (6 bases). The V gene's germline CDR1 is SGHRS and CDR2 YFSETQ. V lost 1 base to trimming and J lost 2 bases, with 11 bases between them. This CDR3 is 15 amino acids long.

V and J are TRBV10-3 and TRBJ2-5; 8 bases are shared with TRBD2. The junction had 8 bases not matched to a gene; V was cut back by 4 bases and J by 4 bases. Germline CDR1 is ENHRY and CDR2 is SYGVKD. The CDR3 has 15 amino acids. The CDR3 sequence: CAISGSGRGRETQYF. The DNA for the CDR3 is TGTGCCATCAGTGGCAGCGGGAGAGGAAGAGAGACCCAGTACTTC.

On this clone itself: One end of the junction fails to match germline, which may point to a read error. The chain carries TRBV5-1 and TRBJ2-1; D uncertain. CDR3 length: 14 residues. CDR1 is SGHRS and CDR2 is YFSETQ in the germline V gene. CDR3 nucleotides: TGCGCCAGCAGCTCCCACGGTTCCTTCAATGAGCAGTTCTTC. Translating it yields CASSSHGSFNEQFF. The full variable domain, in which reference TRBV5-1 and TRBJ2-1 provide the parts outside the CDR3, is KAGVTQTPRYLIKTRGQQVTLSCSPISGHRSVSWYQQTPGQGLQFLFEYFSETQRNKGNFPGRFSGRQFSNSRSEMNVSTLELGDSALYLCASSSHGSFNEQFFGPGTRLTVL.

The rearrangement joins TRBV27 to TRBJ2-1; weak D call: TRBD1 (5 bases). Germline-derived CDR1 and CDR2 are MNHEY and SMNVEV (reference sequence). Trimming cost V 5 bases and J 7 bases, with 15 bases left between them. CDR3 size: 14 residues. The CDR3 nucleotides read TGTGCCAGCAGTCACCGGACACTAAAAAATGAGCAGTTCTTC. Encoded protein: CASSHRTLKNEQFF.

This rearrangement joins TRBV3-1 (or the pseudogene TRBV3-2) to TRBJ2-3; 11 bases align to TRBD1. V dropped 6 bases and J dropped 4; count of bases not matched to a gene: 6. Germline V CDR1 and CDR2: LGHDT, YNNKEL (reference sequence). This CDR3 contains 15 residues. CDR3 bases: TGTGCCAGCAGTCCCGGACAGGGGGCCTCAGATACGCAGTATTTT. This sequence encodes CASSPGQGASDTQYF.

V is TRBV12-3 or TRBV12-4 and J is TRBJ2-5; D unclear. Between the trimmed V and J ends, which lost 3 bases and 3 bases, there was a span of 8 bases. CDR3 size: 13 residues. The CDR3: CASSLGKEETQYF. The CDR3 DNA is TGTGCCAGCAGTTTGGGCAAAGAAGAGACCCAGTACTTC.

The CDR3 reads CSVEDLVARNEQFF. In nucleotides, the CDR3 is TGCAGCGTTGAAGATCTTGTAGCGCGGAATGAGCAGTTCTTC. The chain has TRBV29-1 and TRBJ2-1; tentatively, D is TRBD2 (5 bases). The CDR3 extends over 14 amino acids. The germline V gene has CDR1 SQVTM and CDR2 ANQGSEA. Between the trimmed V and J ends, which lost 0 bases and 7 bases, there was a span of 13 bases.

The chain is built from TRBV9 and TRBJ2-3, with 9 bases aligning to TRBD2. Germline CDR1 is SGDLS and CDR2 is YYNGEE. The CDR3 covers 17 residues. The V segment lost 0 bases and the J segment 2 bases; nucleotides outside the gene matches: 7. CDR3 coding DNA: TGTGCCAGCAGCGTAGAAGGTAGCGGGAGAGCCACAGATACGCAGTATTTT. This codes for CASSVEGSGRATDTQYF.

The gene calls are TRBV15 and TRBJ1-1; the D is unclear. The V and J ends lost 0 bases and 11 bases respectively, with 16 bases between them. Germline-derived CDR1 and CDR2 are LNHNV and YYDKDF (reference sequence). This CDR3 is built from 14 residues. The CDR3: CATSRDPGSGSAFF. CDR3 coding DNA: TGTGCCACCAGCAGAGATCCAGGAAGCGGGAGTGCTTTCTTT.

The chain links TRBV30 to TRBJ1-6; D is uncertain. V was trimmed by 1 base and J by 6 bases, leaving 7 bases between them. The CDR3 covers 13 residues. The germline V gene encodes CDR1 GTSNPN and CDR2 SVGIG (reference sequence). Written as DNA, the CDR3 is TGTGCCTGGAGTGGGGAGACTAATTCACCCCTCCACTTT. Translated: CAWSGETNSPLHF.

This clone was seen a single time. The J gene is TRBJ2-5, the V gene TRBV28, with D possibly TRBD2 on 6 matching bases. The CDR3 extends over 14 amino acids. Trimming left V 0 bases short and J 5 bases short, with 10 bases between. CDR1 and CDR2 from the germline V gene are MDHEN and SYDVKM. CDR3 in DNA: TGTGCCAGCAGTTTATGGGTCCGGGGGGAGACCCAGTACTTC. This gives the protein CASSLWVRGETQYF.

The rearrangement uses TRBV6-2 or TRBV6-3 and TRBJ2-1; a possible D gene is TRBD2 (5 bases). This CDR3 has 12 amino acids. CDR1 is MNHEY and CDR2 is SVGEGT in the germline V gene. V was trimmed by 2 bases and J by 9 bases, leaving 8 bases between them. The CDR3 here is CASSYRGLEQFF. DNA of the CDR3: TGTGCCAGCAGTTACCGGGGTCTTGAGCAGTTCTTC.

The chain recombines TRBV4-2 with TRBJ2-3; 7 bases fit TRBD2. The CDR3 is 17 residues long. The V gene's germline CDR1 is LGHNA and CDR2 YNFKEQ. V lost 0 bases and J lost 4; bases outside the gene matches: 10. CDR3 bases: TGTGCCAGCAGCCAAGAGGGGCGGGAGCGACGCGCAGATACGCAGTATTTT. This gives the protein CASSQEGRERRADTQYF.

The V and J genes are TRBV11-2 and TRBJ2-7, with 7 bases that match TRBD2. CDR1 is SGHAT, CDR2 FQNNGV, per germline. V shed 3 bases, J shed 0 bases, and the junction held 2 bases outside the gene matches. This CDR3 contains 14 residues. The DNA of the CDR3 is TGTGCCAGCAGCTTGGGGGGGGGCTCCTACGAGCAGTACTTC. It yields the protein CASSLGGGSYEQYF.

V and J are TRBV7-2 and TRBJ2-5; maybe TRBD1 (5 bases). This CDR3 spans 14 amino acids. Germline loops: CDR1 SGHTA, CDR2 FQGNSA. Deletions cut 7 bases from V and 5 bases from J, with 17 bases between. CDR3 sequence reads: CASTAVLGAETQYF. CDR3 DNA: TGTGCCAGCACCGCCGTCCTAGGGGCGGAGACCCAGTACTTC.

J is TRBJ2-1 and V is TRBV5-1; 9 positions agree with TRBD2. With 1 base clipped from V and 4 bases from J, the junction kept 6 bases outside the gene matches. The CDR3 totals 16 residues. Germline assignment: CDR1 SGHRS and CDR2 YFSETQ. CDR3 DNA sequence: TGCGCCAGCAGCTTGCCCCACCTAGCGGGGTACAATGAGCAGTTCTTC. Its translation is CASSLPHLAGYNEQFF.

The V call is TRBV5-1, the J call TRBJ2-7, with 8 bases fitting TRBD1. The CDR3 runs to 19 residues. Trimming cost V 4 bases and J 4 bases; bases outside gene matches: 22. CDR1 SGHRS and CDR2 YFSETQ come from the germline V gene. CDR3 sequence reads: CASSVSGTGLSIGGYEQYF. The CDR3 coding sequence is TGCGCCAGCAGCGTATCCGGGACAGGTCTTTCAATTGGAGGGTACGAGCAGTACTTC.

The J gene is TRBJ2-5, the V gene TRBV19; TRBD2 matches at 11 bases. This CDR3 contains 15 residues. Unmatched junction bases numbered 4, after V lost 5 bases and J lost 2 bases. Germline assignment: CDR1 LNHDA and CDR2 SQIVND (reference sequence). The CDR3 sequence: CASSVRLAGQETQYF. CDR3 bases: TGTGCCAGTAGTGTACGACTAGCGGGACAAGAGACCCAGTACTTC.

V and J are TRBV5-8 and TRBJ2-2; TRBD2 might be the D (5 bases). CDR3 length: 15 amino acids. The V gene's germline CDR1 is SGHTS and CDR2 YDEGEE. V shed 2 bases and J shed 6 bases, with 14 bases lying between them. CDR3 amino acids: CASSFSEVESGELFF. CDR3 DNA: TGTGCCAGCAGCTTTAGCGAGGTGGAGTCCGGGGAGCTGTTTTTT.

This chain's CDR3 is CASSQQGGTDTQYF. DNA for the CDR3: TGCGCCAGCAGTCAACAGGGAGGGACAGATACGCAGTATTTT. This chain links TRBV23-1 with TRBJ2-3, with 7 bases fitting TRBD2. TRBV23-1 is recorded as an ORF, its role being uncertain. Trimming removed 2 bases from V and 3 bases from J; junction bases left unmatched: 2. CDR3 length: 14 amino acids.

CDR3 region: CASIPADRKNTEAFF. CDR3 nucleotides: TGTGCCAGCATTCCTGCGGACAGAAAGAACACTGAAGCTTTCTTT. This chain joins TRBV27 and TRBJ1-1; maybe TRBD1 (6 bases). The germline V gene encodes CDR1 MNHEY and CDR2 SMNVEV (reference sequence). V lost 7 bases and J lost 1, with 16 bases in between. The CDR3 covers 15 residues.

The chain employs TRBV10-3 and TRBJ2-3, with 8 bases aligning to TRBD2. The CDR3 covers 14 residues. With 6 bases clipped from V and 6 bases from J, the junction kept 8 bases outside the gene matches. Germline V gene sequence: CDR1 ENHRY, CDR2 SYGVKD. The CDR3, as DNA: TGTGCCATCAGGGGAAGCGGGGGCCAGGATACGCAGTATTTT. Amino acid sequence: CAIRGSGGQDTQYF.